These 19 T cell receptor beta chains were sequenced from one sample in a study of T cell responses to AZD1222 COVID-19 vaccine. Sequencing was performed with immunoSEQ multiplex PCR; in TCRdb, only in-frame clones are kept and a portion is missing. In the table there are tens of thousands of clones, roughly 89% of which are singletons. The sequences come from peripheral blood, collected on day 0 of MenACWY control vaccination. The receptor source for this set is an adult in good health.

This chain uses TRBV7-2 with TRBJ2-1; D may be TRBD2 (6 bases). CDR1 and CDR2 from the germline V gene are SGHTA and FQGNSA. V was pared by 6 bases and J by 9 bases, with 21 bases between. The CDR3 spans 15 residues. In nucleotides, the CDR3 is TGTGCCAGCAGTTCTGCGACTAGTTCAACGGGTGAGCAGTTCTTC. Translating it yields CASSSATSSTGEQFF. Filled out from reference TRBV7-2 and TRBJ2-1, the complete variable domain reads GAGVSQSPSNKVTEKGKDVELRCDPISGHTALYWYRQSLGQGLEFLIYFQGNSAPDKSGLPSDRFSAERTGGSVSTLTIQRTQQEDSAVYLCASSSATSSTGEQFFGPGTRLTVL.

V gene TRBV3-1 (or the pseudogene TRBV3-2) combines with J gene TRBJ1-5; 8 positions match TRBD1. V shed 2 bases and J 0 bases; nucleotides not matched to a gene: 0. This CDR3 has 15 residues. Germline V CDR1 and CDR2: LGHDT, YNNKEL (reference sequence). For the CDR3, the DNA is TGTGCCAGCAGCCAACAGGGGGCTAGCAATCAGCCCCAGCATTTT. The encoded protein is CASSQQGASNQPQHF.

This clone is a singleton in its sample. The rearrangement uses TRBV19 and TRBJ1-5; D may be TRBD1 (5 bases). V lost 4 bases to trimming and J lost 10 bases, with 20 bases between them. Per the germline V gene, CDR1 is LNHDA and CDR2 is SQIVND (reference sequence). The CDR3 has 15 amino acids. DNA for the CDR3: TGTGCCAGTAGTAGAAGACCGGGACCCCCGGAACCCCAGCATTTT. Translating gives CASSRRPGPPEPQHF.

The chain has TRBV5-1 and TRBJ2-2; 11 bases are shared with TRBD1. The CDR3 runs 17 residues. Trimming removed 4 bases from V and 4 bases from J; junction bases left unmatched: 9. Per the germline V gene, CDR1 is SGHRS and CDR2 is YFSETQ. CDR3 region: CASSRPPGQGVTGELFF. The CDR3 coding sequence is TGCGCCAGCAGCAGGCCCCCGGGACAGGGGGTCACCGGGGAGCTGTTTTTT.

The chain is built from TRBV15 and TRBJ2-7; either TRBD1 or TRBD2 may supply D (5 bases each). The CDR3 runs to 16 residues. Trimming removed 5 bases at V and 0 bases at J, with 17 bases between. Germline loops: CDR1 LNHNV, CDR2 YYDKDF (reference sequence). CDR3 sequence: CATSANRDLSSYEQYF. The CDR3 DNA sequence: TGTGCCACCAGCGCAAACCGGGACCTGAGCTCCTACGAGCAGTACTTC.

This sequence joins TRBV5-4 and TRBJ2-3; TRBD2 agrees at 13 bases. Germline CDR1 reads SGHNT; CDR2 reads YYREEE (reference sequence). The length of the CDR3 is 17 residues. J gave up 4 bases and V 5 bases, and 10 bases lay outside the gene matches. CDR3 region: CASRSELAGGRSDTQYF. The CDR3 DNA sequence: TGTGCCAGCAGATCAGAACTAGCGGGGGGGCGGTCAGATACGCAGTATTTT.

The genes are TRBV7-9 and TRBJ1-1, with D maybe TRBD1 (5 bases). The V and J ends lost 5 bases and 0 bases respectively, with 10 bases between them. Germline CDR1 SEHNR, CDR2 FQNEAQ (reference sequence). CDR3 size: 14 residues. CDR3 bases: TGTGCCAGCAGCGCCGGGGCGCTGAACACTGAAGCTTTCTTT. It encodes CASSAGALNTEAFF.

This chain uses TRBV19 with TRBJ2-1; no clear D. This CDR3 contains 14 residues. Trimming took 5 bases from V and 9 from J, leaving 17 bases between them. From germline, CDR1 is LNHDA and CDR2 SQIVND (reference sequence). The CDR3 DNA reads as TGTGCCAGTAGTGTTTCTCATGGTGGTGGTGAGCAGTTCTTC. It codes for CASSVSHGGGEQFF.

The chain has TRBV24-1 and TRBJ2-7; D not resolved. CDR1 is KGHDR, CDR2 SFDVKD, per germline. Trimming left V 4 bases short and J 2 bases short, with 14 bases between. The CDR3 sequence is 15 residues long. CDR3 residues: CATSDQGEAPYEQYF. As DNA, the CDR3 is TGTGCCACCAGTGACCAAGGAGAGGCCCCCTACGAGCAGTACTTC.

CDR3 amino acids: CATSDSPWAGGSYSNQPQHF. The DNA for the CDR3 is TGTGCCACCAGTGATAGCCCCTGGGCAGGGGGCTCTTATAGCAATCAGCCCCAGCATTTT. The chain carries TRBV24-1 and TRBJ1-5; TRBD1 agrees at 8 bases. The CDR3 is made up of 20 amino acids. Germline V gene lookup returns CDR1 KGHDR and CDR2 SFDVKD. The J segment lost 0 bases and the V segment lost 3 bases, leaving 15 bases of the junction unmatched.

This clone has a single count. V is TRBV28 and J is TRBJ1-1; D is unresolved. Trimming took 8 bases from V and 3 from J, leaving 7 bases between them. This CDR3 is 11 amino acids long. CDR1 is MDHEN and CDR2 is SYDVKM in the germline V gene. DNA of the CDR3: TGTGCCAGCCAAGGGTACACTGAAGCTTTCTTT. Residues: CASQGYTEAFF.

The CDR3 sequence: CASSFRGENTGELFF. The CDR3 region has the DNA TGCGCCAGCAGCTTTCGGGGGGAGAACACCGGGGAGCTGTTTTTT. This sequence joins TRBV5-1 and TRBJ2-2; 7 bases map to TRBD2. Trimming at V came to 2 bases and at J to 1 base, leaving 2 bases not matched to a gene. Germline CDR1 is SGHRS and CDR2 is YFSETQ. This CDR3 is built from 15 residues.

This chain uses TRBV5-1 with TRBJ1-1, with D possibly TRBD1 on 6 matching bases. The V gene lost 3 bases and the J gene lost 1 base, with 7 bases spanning the gap. Germline lookup yields CDR1 SGHRS and CDR2 YFSETQ. CDR3 size: 13 residues. CDR3 sequence (DNA): TGCGCCAGCAGCTGGGACAAGAACACTGAAGCTTTCTTT. It translates to CASSWDKNTEAFF.

In nucleotides, the CDR3 is TGTGCCAGCAGCCTTGTATTGGGGGCGAACACCGGGGAGCTGTTTTTT. As protein: CASSLVLGANTGELFF. The chain joins TRBV5-8 to TRBJ2-2, with D perhaps matching TRBD1 or TRBD2 (5 bases each). Trimming pared 4 bases from V and 0 bases from J, leaving 13 bases between. CDR3 length equals 16 residues. CDR1 is SGHTS and CDR2 is YDEGEE in the germline V gene.

The chain employs TRBV18 and TRBJ1-3; TRBD1 might be the D (5 bases). Germline V gene sequence: CDR1 KGHSH, CDR2 LQKENI. This CDR3 comprises 15 residues. V was cut by 4 bases and J by 1 base, with 11 bases left in between. As DNA, the CDR3 is TGTGCCAGCTCACTAGTTTCAGGGTCTGGAAACACCATATATTTT. Translating it yields CASSLVSGSGNTIYF. The full variable domain, its missing parts supplied by reference TRBV18 and TRBJ1-3, is NAGVMQNPRHLVRRRGQEARLRCSPMKGHSHVYWYRQLPEEGLKFMVYLQKENIIDESGMPKERFSAEFPKEGPSILRIQQVVRGDSAAYFCASSLVSGSGNTIYFGEGSWLTVV.

This sequence joins TRBV28 and TRBJ2-1; 10 bases map to TRBD2. The V gene's germline CDR1 is MDHEN and CDR2 SYDVKM. There are 16 residues in the CDR3. With V trimmed by 3 bases and J by 12 bases, 14 bases remained unmatched. The CDR3 protein is CASSFKGGTSASSQFF. The CDR3 bases are TGTGCCAGCAGTTTCAAGGGGGGGACTAGCGCATCGTCGCAGTTCTTC.

V usage is TRBV5-1 and J usage is TRBJ1-1; TRBD1 is a possible D gene (5 bases). The CDR3 runs 12 residues. Trimming pared 4 bases from V and 7 bases from J, leaving 11 bases between. The V gene's germline CDR1 is SGHRS and CDR2 YFSETQ. The CDR3 DNA is TGCGCCAGCAGCCCCGGGACGGATGAAGCTTTCTTT. Translated, it gives CASSPGTDEAFF.

The chain carries TRBV29-1 and TRBJ1-1; TRBD1 is a possible D gene (5 bases). V lost 1 base and J lost 3, with 12 bases in between. Per germline, CDR1 SQVTM and CDR2 ANQGSEA. This CDR3 spans 14 amino acids. The CDR3 bases are TGCAGCGTTGAAGTCGGGGGGGTCGACACTGAAGCTTTCTTT. Encoded protein: CSVEVGGVDTEAFF.

This clone was found once. The chain recombines TRBV3-1 (or the pseudogene TRBV3-2) with TRBJ1-2, with TRBD1 matching over 11 bases. Losses at the gene ends were 6 bases for V and 5 bases for J; bases not matched to a gene: 14. The CDR3 is 17 amino acids. Germline CDR1 and CDR2: LGHDT and YNNKEL (reference sequence). The CDR3 here is CASRQTNTDRGRYGYTF. DNA for the CDR3: TGTGCCAGCAGACAAACAAACACGGACAGGGGGCGGTATGGCTACACCTTC.